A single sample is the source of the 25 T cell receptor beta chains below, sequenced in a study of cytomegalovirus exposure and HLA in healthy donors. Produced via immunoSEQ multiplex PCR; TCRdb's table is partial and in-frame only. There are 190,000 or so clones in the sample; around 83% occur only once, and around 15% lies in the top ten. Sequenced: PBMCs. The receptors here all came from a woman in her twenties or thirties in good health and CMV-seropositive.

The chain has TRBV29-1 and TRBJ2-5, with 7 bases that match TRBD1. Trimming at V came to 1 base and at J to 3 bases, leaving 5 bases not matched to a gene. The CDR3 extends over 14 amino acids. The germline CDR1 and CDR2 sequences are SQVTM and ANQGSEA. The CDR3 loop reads CSVEARDSEETQYF. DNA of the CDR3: TGCAGCGTTGAAGCCCGGGACAGTGAAGAGACCCAGTACTTC. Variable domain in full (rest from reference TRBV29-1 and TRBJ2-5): SAVISQKPSRDICQRGTSLTIQCQVDSQVTMMFWYRQQPGQSLTLIATANQGSEATYESGFVIDKFPISRPNLTFSTLTVSNMSPEDSSIYLCSVEARDSEETQYFGPGTRLLVL.

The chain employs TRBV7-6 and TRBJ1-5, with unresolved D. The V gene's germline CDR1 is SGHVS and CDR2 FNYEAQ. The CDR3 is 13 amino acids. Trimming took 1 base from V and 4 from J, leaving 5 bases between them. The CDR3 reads CASSLDRNQPQHF. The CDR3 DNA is TGTGCCAGCAGCTTAGACAGAAATCAGCCCCAGCATTTT.

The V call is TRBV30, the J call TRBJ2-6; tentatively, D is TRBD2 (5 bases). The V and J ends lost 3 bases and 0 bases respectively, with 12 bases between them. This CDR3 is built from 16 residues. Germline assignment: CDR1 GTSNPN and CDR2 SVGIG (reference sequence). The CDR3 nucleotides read TGTGCCTGGAGACGACGGGATAACTCTGGGGCCAACGTCCTGACTTTC. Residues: CAWRRRDNSGANVLTF.

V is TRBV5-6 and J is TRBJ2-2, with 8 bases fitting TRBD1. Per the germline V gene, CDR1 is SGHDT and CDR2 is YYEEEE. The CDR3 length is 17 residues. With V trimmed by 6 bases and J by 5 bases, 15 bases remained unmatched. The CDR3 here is CASNNVYGQGYTGELFF. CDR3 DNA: TGTGCCAGCAATAACGTCTATGGACAGGGATATACCGGGGAGCTGTTTTTT.

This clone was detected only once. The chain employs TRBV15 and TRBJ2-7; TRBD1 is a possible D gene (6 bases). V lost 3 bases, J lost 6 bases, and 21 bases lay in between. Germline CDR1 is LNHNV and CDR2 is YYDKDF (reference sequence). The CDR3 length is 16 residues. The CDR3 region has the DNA TGTGCCACCAGCAGGTCGTCGAACAGGGCAATCGCCGAGCAGTACTTC. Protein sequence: CATSRSSNRAIAEQYF. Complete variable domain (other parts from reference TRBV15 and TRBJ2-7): DAMVIQNPRYQVTQFGKPVTLSCSQTLNHNVMYWYQQKSSQAPKLLFHYYDKDFNNEADTPDNFQSRRPNTSFCFLDIRSPGLGDTAMYLCATSRSSNRAIAEQYFGPGTRLTVT.

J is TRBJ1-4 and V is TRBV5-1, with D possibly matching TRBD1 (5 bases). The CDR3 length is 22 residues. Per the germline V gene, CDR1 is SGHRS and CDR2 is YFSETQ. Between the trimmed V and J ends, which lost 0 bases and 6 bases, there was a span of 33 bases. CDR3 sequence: CASSLGSGRWEDTHIRHEKLFF. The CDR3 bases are TGCGCCAGCAGCTTGGGGAGTGGAAGATGGGAGGACACGCATATTAGGCATGAAAAACTGTTTTTT.

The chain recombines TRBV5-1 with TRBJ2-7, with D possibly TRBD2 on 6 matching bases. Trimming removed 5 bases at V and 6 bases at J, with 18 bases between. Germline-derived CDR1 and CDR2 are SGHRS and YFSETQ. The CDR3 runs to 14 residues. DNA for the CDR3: TGCGCCAGCAGACCAGTGGAGGGCGGTAGCGAGCAGTACTTC. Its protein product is CASRPVEGGSEQYF.

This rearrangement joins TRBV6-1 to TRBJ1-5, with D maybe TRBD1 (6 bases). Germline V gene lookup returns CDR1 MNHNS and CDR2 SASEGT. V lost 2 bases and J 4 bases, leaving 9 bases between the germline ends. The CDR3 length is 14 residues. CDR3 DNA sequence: TGTGCCAGCAGTGAAAGGGGGACGAATCAGCCCCAGCATTTT. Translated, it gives CASSERGTNQPQHF.

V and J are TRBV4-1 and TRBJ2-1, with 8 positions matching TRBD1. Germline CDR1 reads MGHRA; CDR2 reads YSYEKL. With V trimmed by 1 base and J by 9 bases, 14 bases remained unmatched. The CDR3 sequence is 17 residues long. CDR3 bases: TGCGCCAGCAGCCAAGGGACACAGGGGGGAGGTTTTGGTGAGCAGTTCTTC. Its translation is CASSQGTQGGGFGEQFF.

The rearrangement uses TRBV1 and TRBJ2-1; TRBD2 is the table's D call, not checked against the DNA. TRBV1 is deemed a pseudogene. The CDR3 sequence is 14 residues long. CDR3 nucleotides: TGCACCAGCAGCCTAGCGGGTGAGGCCCGGGAGCAGTTCTTC. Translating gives CTSSLAGEAREQFF.

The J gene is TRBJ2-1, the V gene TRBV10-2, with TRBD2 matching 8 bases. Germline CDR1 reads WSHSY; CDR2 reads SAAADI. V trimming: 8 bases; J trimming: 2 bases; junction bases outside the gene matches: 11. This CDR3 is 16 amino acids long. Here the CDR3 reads CASRLSVAGPYNEQFF. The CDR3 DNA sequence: TGCGCCAGCCGACTCTCCGTAGCGGGACCCTACAATGAGCAGTTCTTC.

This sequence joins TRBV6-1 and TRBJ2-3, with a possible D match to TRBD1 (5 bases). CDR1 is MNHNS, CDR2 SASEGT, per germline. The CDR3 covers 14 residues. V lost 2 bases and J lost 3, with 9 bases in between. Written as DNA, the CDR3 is TGTGCCAGCAGTGAACCCCAGGGAACAGATACGCAGTATTTT. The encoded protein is CASSEPQGTDTQYF.

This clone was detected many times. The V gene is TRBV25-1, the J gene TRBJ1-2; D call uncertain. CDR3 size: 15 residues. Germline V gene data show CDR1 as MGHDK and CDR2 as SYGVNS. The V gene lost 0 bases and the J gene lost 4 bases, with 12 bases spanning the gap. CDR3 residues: CASSEYNPEGYGYTF. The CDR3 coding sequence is TGTGCCAGCAGTGAATATAATCCAGAGGGCTATGGCTACACCTTC.

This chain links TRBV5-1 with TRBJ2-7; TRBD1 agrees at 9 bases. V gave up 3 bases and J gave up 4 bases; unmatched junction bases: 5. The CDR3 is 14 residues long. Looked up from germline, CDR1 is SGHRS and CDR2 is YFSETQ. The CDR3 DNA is TGCGCCAGCAGCTATAGACAGGGGGGATACGAGCAGTACTTC. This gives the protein CASSYRQGGYEQYF.

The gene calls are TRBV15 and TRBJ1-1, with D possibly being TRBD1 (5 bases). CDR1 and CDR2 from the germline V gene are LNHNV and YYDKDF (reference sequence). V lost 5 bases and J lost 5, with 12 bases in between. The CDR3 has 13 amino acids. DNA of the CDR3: TGTGCCACCAGCTGGCAGGGAGGAACTGAAGCTTTCTTT. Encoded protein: CATSWQGGTEAFF.

The CDR3 nucleotides read TGTGCCAGCTCGGCCCGGGACAGGGCGTCCTACGAGCAGTACTTC. Its protein is CASSARDRASYEQYF. This sequence joins TRBV18 and TRBJ2-7; 9 positions match TRBD1. V lost 6 bases and J lost 1; bases outside the gene matches: 7. CDR1 and CDR2 from the germline V gene are KGHSH and LQKENI. The CDR3 loop spans 15 amino acids. The variable domain in full, completed from reference TRBV18 and TRBJ2-7, reads NAGVMQNPRHLVRRRGQEARLRCSPMKGHSHVYWYRQLPEEGLKFMVYLQKENIIDESGMPKERFSAEFPKEGPSILRIQQVVRGDSAAYFCASSARDRASYEQYFGPGTRLTVT.

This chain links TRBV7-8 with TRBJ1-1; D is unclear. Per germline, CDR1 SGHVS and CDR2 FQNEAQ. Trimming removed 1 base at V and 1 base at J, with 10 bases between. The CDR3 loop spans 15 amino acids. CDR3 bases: TGTGCCAGCAGCTTAGACGGGTCGGCGAACACTGAAGCTTTCTTT. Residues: CASSLDGSANTEAFF.

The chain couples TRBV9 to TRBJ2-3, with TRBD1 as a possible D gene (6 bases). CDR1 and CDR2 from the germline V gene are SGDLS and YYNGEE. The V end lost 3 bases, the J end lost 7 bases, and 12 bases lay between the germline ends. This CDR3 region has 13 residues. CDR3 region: CASSGLQGNTQYF. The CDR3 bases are TGTGCCAGCAGCGGCCTCCAGGGGAATACGCAGTATTTT.

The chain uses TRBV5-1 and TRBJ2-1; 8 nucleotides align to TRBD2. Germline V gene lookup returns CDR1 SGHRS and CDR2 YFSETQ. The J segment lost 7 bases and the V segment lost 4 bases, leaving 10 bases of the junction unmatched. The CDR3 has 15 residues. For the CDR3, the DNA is TGCGCCAGCAGCGTGCGGGGGGAATTCTGGAATGAGCAGTTCTTC. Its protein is CASSVRGEFWNEQFF.

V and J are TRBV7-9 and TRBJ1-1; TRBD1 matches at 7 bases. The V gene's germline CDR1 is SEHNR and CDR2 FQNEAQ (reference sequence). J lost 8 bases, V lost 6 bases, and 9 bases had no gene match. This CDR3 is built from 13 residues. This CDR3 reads CASSLPGTEEAFF. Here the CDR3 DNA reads TGTGCCAGCAGTTTACCCGGGACAGAAGAAGCTTTCTTT.

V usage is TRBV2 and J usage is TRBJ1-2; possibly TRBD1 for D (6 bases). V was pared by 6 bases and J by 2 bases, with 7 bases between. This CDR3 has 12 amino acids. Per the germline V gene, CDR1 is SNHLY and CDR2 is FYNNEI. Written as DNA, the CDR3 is TGTGCCAGCAGCAGGGGAAACTATGGCTACACCTTC. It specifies CASSRGNYGYTF. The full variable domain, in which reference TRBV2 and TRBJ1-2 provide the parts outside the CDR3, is EPEVTQTPSHQVTQMGQEVILRCVPISNHLYFYWYRQILGQKVEFLVSFYNNEISEKSEIFDDQFSVERPDGSNFTLKIRSTKLEDSAMYFCASSRGNYGYTFGSGTRLTVV.

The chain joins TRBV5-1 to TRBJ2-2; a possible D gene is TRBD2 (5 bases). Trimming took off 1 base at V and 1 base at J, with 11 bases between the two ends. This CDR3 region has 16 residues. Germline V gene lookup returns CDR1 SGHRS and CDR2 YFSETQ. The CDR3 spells CASSLFGGLNTGELFF. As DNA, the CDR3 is TGCGCCAGCAGCTTGTTCGGCGGGTTGAACACCGGGGAGCTGTTTTTT.

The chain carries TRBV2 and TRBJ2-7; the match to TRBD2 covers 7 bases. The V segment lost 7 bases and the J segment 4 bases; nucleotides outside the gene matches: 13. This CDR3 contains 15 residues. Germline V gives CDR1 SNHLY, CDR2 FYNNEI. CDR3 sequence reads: CASIRGASGVYEQYF. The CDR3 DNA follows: TGTGCCAGCATCCGGGGAGCTAGCGGAGTATACGAGCAGTACTTC.

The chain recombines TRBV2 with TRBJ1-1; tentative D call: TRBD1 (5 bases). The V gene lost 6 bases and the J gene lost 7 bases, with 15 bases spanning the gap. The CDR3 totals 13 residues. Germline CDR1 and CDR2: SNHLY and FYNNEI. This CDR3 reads CASSSRQYHEAFF. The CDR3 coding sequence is TGTGCCAGCAGCTCCCGACAGTATCATGAAGCTTTCTTT.

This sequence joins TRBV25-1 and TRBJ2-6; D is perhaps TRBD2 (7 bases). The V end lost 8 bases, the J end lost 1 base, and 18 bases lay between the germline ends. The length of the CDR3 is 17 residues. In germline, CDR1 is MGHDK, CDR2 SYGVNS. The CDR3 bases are TGTGCCAGCCCTGGAGGGGGGGGCTTGTCTGGGGCCAACGTCCTGACTTTC. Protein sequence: CASPGGGGLSGANVLTF.